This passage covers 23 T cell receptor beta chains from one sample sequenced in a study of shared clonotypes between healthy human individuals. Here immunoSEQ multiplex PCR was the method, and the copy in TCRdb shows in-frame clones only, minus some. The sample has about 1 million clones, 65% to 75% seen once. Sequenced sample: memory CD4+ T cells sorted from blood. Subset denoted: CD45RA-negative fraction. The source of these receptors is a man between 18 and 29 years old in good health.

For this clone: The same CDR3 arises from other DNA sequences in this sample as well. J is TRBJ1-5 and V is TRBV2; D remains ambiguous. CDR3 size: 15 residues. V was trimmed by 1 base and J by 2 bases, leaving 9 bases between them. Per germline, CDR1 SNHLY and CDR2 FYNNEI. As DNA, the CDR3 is TGTGCCAGCAGTGAAGGGGAGAAGGGCAATCAGCCCCAGCATTTT. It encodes CASSEGEKGNQPQHF.

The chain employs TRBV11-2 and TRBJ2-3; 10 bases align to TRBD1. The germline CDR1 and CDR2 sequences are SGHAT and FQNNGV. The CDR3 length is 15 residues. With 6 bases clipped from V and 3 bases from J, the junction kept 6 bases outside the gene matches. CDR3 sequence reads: CASRLGQGRTDTQYF. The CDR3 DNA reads TGTGCCAGCAGATTGGGACAGGGGCGGACAGATACGCAGTATTTT.

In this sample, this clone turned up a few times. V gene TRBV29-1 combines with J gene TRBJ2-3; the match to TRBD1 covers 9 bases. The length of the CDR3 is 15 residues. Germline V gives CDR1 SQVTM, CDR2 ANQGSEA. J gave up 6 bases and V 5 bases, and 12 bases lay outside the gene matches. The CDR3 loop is CSVPATGGSSDTQYF. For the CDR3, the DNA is TGCAGCGTTCCGGCGACAGGGGGGTCGTCCGATACGCAGTATTTT.

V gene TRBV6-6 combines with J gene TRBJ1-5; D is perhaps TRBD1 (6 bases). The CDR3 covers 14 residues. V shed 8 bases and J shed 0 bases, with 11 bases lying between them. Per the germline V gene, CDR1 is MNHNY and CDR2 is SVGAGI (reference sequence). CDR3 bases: TGTGCCAGCTACAGACAGGTTAGCAATCAGCCCCAGCATTTT. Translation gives CASYRQVSNQPQHF.

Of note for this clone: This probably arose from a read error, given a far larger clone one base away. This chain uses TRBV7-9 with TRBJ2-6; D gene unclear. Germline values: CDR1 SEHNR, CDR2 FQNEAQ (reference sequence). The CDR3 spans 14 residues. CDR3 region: CVSSSLGGANVLTF. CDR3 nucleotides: TGTGTCAGCAGCTCCCTAGGGGGGGCCAACGTCCTGACTTTC.

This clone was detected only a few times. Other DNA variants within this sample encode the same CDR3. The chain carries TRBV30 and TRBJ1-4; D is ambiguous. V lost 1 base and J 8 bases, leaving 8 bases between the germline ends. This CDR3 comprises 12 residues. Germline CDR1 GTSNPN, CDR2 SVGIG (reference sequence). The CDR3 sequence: CAWSGTPEKLFF. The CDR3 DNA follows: TGTGCCTGGAGTGGGACCCCAGAAAAACTGTTTTTT.

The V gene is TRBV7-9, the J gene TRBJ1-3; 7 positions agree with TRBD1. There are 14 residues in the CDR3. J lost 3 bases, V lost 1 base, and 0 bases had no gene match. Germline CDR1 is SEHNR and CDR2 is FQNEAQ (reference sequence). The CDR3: CASSLGQGGNTIYF. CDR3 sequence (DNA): TGTGCCAGCAGCTTAGGACAGGGTGGAAACACCATATATTTT.

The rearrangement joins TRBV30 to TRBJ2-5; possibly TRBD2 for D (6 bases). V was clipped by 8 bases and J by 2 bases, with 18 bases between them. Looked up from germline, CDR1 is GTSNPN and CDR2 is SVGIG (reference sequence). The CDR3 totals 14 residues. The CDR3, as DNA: TGTGCCCGGGCGGGGCCTGTTGGGCAAGAGACCCAGTACTTC. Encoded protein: CARAGPVGQETQYF.

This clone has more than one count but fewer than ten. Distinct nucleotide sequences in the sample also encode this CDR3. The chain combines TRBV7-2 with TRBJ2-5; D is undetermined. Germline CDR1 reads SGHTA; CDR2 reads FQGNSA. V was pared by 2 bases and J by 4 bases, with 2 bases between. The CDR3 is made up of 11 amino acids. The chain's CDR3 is CASSLTETQYF. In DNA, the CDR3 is TGTGCCAGCAGCTTAACAGAGACCCAGTACTTC.

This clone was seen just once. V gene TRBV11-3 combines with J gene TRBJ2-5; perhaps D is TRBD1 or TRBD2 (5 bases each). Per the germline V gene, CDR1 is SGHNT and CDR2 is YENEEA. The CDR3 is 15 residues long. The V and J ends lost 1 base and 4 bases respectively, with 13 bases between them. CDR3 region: CASSLAGPLGETQYF. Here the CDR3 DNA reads TGTGCCAGCAGCTTAGCGGGGCCCCTCGGAGAGACCCAGTACTTC.

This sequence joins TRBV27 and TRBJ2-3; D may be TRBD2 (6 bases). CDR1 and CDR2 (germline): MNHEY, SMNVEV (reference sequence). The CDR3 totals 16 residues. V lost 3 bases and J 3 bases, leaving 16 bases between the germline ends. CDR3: CASSFAGTSRTDTQYF. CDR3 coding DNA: TGTGCCAGCAGTTTCGCCGGGACTTCGAGGACAGATACGCAGTATTTT.

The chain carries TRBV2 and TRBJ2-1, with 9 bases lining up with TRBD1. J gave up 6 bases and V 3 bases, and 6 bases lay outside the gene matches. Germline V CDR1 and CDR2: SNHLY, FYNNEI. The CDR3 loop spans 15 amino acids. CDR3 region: CASSELQGAVNEQFF. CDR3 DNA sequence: TGTGCCAGCAGTGAGTTACAGGGGGCAGTCAATGAGCAGTTCTTC.

CDR3 bases: TGCGCCAGCAGCTTAGGGGAGGGTATAGGCACTGAAGCTTTCTTT. This sequence encodes CASSLGEGIGTEAFF. The chain carries TRBV5-1 and TRBJ1-1; a possible D gene is TRBD1 (5 bases). The germline V gene encodes CDR1 SGHRS and CDR2 YFSETQ. This CDR3 spans 15 amino acids. V was pared by 2 bases and J by 4 bases, with 15 bases between.

The DNA for the CDR3 is TGTGCCAGCAGCTTATTCTCCGGCAACACTGAAGCTTTCTTT. Protein: CASSLFSGNTEAFF. V gene TRBV11-2 combines with J gene TRBJ1-1; D gene ambiguous. Germline-derived CDR1 and CDR2 are SGHAT and FQNNGV. Deletions cut 2 bases from V and 2 bases from J, with 9 bases between. The CDR3 is 14 amino acids.

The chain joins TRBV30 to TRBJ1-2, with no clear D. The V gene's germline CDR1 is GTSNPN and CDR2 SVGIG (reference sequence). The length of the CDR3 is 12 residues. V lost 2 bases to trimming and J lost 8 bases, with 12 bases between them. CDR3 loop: CAWSPQITGYTF. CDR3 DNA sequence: TGTGCCTGGAGTCCCCAGATTACCGGCTACACCTTC.

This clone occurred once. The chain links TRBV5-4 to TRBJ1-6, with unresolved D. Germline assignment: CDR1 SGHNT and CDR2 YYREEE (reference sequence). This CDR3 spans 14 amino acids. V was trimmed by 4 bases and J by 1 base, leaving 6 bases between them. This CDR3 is CASSPGSYNSPLHF. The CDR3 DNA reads TGTGCCAGCAGCCCCGGATCCTATAATTCACCCCTCCACTTT.

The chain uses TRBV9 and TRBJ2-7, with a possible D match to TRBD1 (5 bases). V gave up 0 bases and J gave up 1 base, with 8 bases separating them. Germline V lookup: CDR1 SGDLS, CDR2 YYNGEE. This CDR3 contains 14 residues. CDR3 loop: CASSVEAGSYEQYF. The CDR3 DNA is TGTGCCAGCAGCGTAGAAGCAGGGTCCTACGAGCAGTACTTC.

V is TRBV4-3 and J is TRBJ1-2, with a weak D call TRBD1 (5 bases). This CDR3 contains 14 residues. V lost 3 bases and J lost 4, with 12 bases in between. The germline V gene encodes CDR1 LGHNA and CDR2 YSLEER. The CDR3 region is CASSHQTATYGYTF. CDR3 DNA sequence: TGCGCCAGCAGCCACCAGACAGCGACCTATGGCTACACCTTC.

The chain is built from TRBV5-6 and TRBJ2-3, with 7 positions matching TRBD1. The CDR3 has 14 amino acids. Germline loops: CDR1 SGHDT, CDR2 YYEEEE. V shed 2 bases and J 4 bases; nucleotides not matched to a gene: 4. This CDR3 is CASSFQGVADTQYF. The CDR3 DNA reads TGTGCCAGCAGCTTTCAGGGGGTAGCAGATACGCAGTATTTT.

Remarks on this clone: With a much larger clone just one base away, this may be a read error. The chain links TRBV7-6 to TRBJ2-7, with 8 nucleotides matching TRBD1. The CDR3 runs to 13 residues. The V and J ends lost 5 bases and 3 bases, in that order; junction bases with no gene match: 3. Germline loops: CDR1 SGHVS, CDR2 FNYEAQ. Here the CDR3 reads CASSNGQGYEQYF. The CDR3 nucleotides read TGTGCCAGCAGCAACGGACAGGGCTACGAGCAGTACTTC.

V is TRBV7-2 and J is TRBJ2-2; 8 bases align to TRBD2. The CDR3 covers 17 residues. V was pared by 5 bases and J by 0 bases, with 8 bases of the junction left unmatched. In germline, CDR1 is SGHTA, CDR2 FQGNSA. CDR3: CASSHRGGQSNTGELFF. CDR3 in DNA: TGTGCCAGCAGCCACCGGGGGGGGCAATCGAACACCGGGGAGCTGTTTTTT.

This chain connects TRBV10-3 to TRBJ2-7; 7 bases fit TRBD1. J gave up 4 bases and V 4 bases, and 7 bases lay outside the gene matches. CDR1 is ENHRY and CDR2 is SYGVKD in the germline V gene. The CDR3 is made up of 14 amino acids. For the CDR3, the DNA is TGTGCCATCAGTGGGACAGGTTCAGGATACGAGCAGTACTTC. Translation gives CAISGTGSGYEQYF.

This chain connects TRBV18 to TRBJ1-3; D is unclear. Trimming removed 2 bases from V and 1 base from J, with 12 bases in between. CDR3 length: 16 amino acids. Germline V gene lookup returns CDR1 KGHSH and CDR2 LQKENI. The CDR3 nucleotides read TGTGCCAGCTCACCATTAATGGAGACTTCTGGAAACACCATATATTTT. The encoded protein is CASSPLMETSGNTIYF.